The 14 T cell receptor beta chains reported below all come from one sample, sequenced in a study of blood T cell repertoires in COVID-19. Sequencing used immunoSEQ multiplex PCR; TCRdb keeps in-frame clones, though not all of them. The sample has 200,000 to 250,000 clones, around 90% seen once; the top ten hold about a tenth. Material for sequencing was PBMCs or T cells enriched from blood (not recorded which). These receptor sequences come from a man younger than 35 with acute COVID-19.

V gene TRBV7-2 combines with J gene TRBJ2-6; 9 positions match TRBD1. From germline, CDR1 is SGHTA and CDR2 FQGNSA. This CDR3 comprises 19 residues. The V gene end was trimmed by 4 bases and the J gene end by 0 bases; junction bases not matched to a gene: 10. Here the CDR3 DNA reads TGTGCCAGCAGCTCCTCCGCAGACAGGGGGATCTCTGGGGCCAACGTCCTGACTTTC. Translated: CASSSSADRGISGANVLTF. Full variable domain (remainder filled in from reference TRBV7-2 and TRBJ2-6): GAGVSQSPSNKVTEKGKDVELRCDPISGHTALYWYRQSLGQGLEFLIYFQGNSAPDKSGLPSDRFSAERTGGSVSTLTIQRTQQEDSAVYLCASSSSADRGISGANVLTFGAGSRLTVL.

The chain carries TRBV5-1 and TRBJ1-4; 9 bases map to TRBD1. CDR1 and CDR2 from the germline V gene are SGHRS and YFSETQ. This CDR3 is 16 amino acids long. With 0 bases clipped from V and 8 bases from J, the junction kept 8 bases outside the gene matches. CDR3 protein: CASSLGQGQGYEKLFF. For the CDR3, the DNA is TGCGCCAGCAGCTTGGGACAGGGACAGGGATACGAAAAACTGTTTTTT.

This clone has just one count. The chain links TRBV5-4 to TRBJ1-4; 7 bases are a match to TRBD1. The junction had 4 bases not matched to a gene; V was cut back by 3 bases and J by 5 bases. Per germline, CDR1 SGHNT and CDR2 YYREEE (reference sequence). The CDR3 is 14 amino acids. In DNA, the CDR3 is TGTGCCAGCAGCTCACAGGGGCCGAATGAAAAACTGTTTTTT. Amino acid sequence: CASSSQGPNEKLFF.

The chain employs TRBV30 and TRBJ2-7; 8 bases agree with TRBD2. This CDR3 is built from 16 residues. V dropped 2 bases and J dropped 0; count of bases not matched to a gene: 9. Germline V CDR1 and CDR2: GTSNPN, SVGIG (reference sequence). The CDR3 spells CAWSSPGLVFSYEQYF. The CDR3, as DNA: TGTGCCTGGAGTTCCCCGGGACTAGTGTTCTCCTACGAGCAGTACTTC.

J is TRBJ2-3 and V is TRBV28; D perhaps matches TRBD2 (5 bases). V gave up 3 bases and J gave up 0 bases, with 22 bases separating them. Germline V gene data show CDR1 as MDHEN and CDR2 as SYDVKM. The CDR3 loop spans 19 amino acids. DNA for the CDR3: TGTGCCAGCAGTTTCGGGAAGTTGTGGCTAACCGATAGCACAGATACGCAGTATTTT. Translating gives CASSFGKLWLTDSTDTQYF.

The J gene is TRBJ2-4, the V gene TRBV30; 7 bases are a match to TRBD1. V lost 2 bases, J lost 6 bases, and 7 bases stayed unmatched. The V gene's germline CDR1 is GTSNPN and CDR2 SVGIG (reference sequence). This CDR3 has 14 residues. The CDR3, as DNA: TGTGCCTGGAGTTCCTCGGACAGGACAAACATTCAGTACTTC. The encoded protein is CAWSSSDRTNIQYF.

The J gene is TRBJ1-2, the V gene TRBV19; weak D call: TRBD1 (6 bases). The CDR3 length is 13 residues. V lost 3 bases and J lost 8, with 13 bases in between. The germline V gene encodes CDR1 LNHDA and CDR2 SQIVND (reference sequence). As DNA, the CDR3 is TGTGCCAGTAGTATCTCCCCCACAGGGGGCTACACCTTC. Translating gives CASSISPTGGYTF.

V gene TRBV19 combines with J gene TRBJ2-1; 9 bases are a match to TRBD2. V lost 1 base and J lost 0; bases outside the gene matches: 10. Germline loops: CDR1 LNHDA, CDR2 SQIVND (reference sequence). The CDR3 covers 19 residues. The CDR3 coding sequence is TGTGCCAGTAGTATAGGGCTAGCGGGACGCCCTAGCTCCTACAATGAGCAGTTCTTC. Translating it yields CASSIGLAGRPSSYNEQFF.

Only one count was recorded for this clone. V and J are TRBV29-1 and TRBJ2-7, with D possibly TRBD2 on 5 matching bases. This CDR3 comprises 14 residues. V dropped 0 bases and J dropped 1 base, with 10 bases sitting between them. Germline-derived CDR1 and CDR2 are SQVTM and ANQGSEA. In DNA, the CDR3 is TGCAGCGTTGAAGACGAGGGCAGTTCCTACGAGCAGTACTTC. It codes for CSVEDEGSSYEQYF.

V and J are TRBV3-1 (or the pseudogene TRBV3-2) and TRBJ1-1; D is perhaps TRBD1 (6 bases). The CDR3 has 16 residues. Germline assignment: CDR1 LGHDT and CDR2 YNNKEL (reference sequence). The V end was cut by 0 bases, the J end by 1 base, with 12 bases between. In nucleotides, the CDR3 is TGTGCCAGCAGCCAAGATGTACAGGGACAGAACACTGAAGCTTTCTTT. As protein: CASSQDVQGQNTEAFF.

The chain employs TRBV6-2 or TRBV6-3 and TRBJ2-5, with D possibly being TRBD1 (6 bases). Germline V CDR1 and CDR2: MNHEY, SVGEGT. The CDR3 totals 14 residues. The germline V and J ends were trimmed by 4 bases and 5 bases, with 14 bases remaining between them. The CDR3 reads CASSWIQGEETQYF. For the CDR3, the DNA is TGTGCCAGCAGTTGGATACAGGGTGAGGAGACCCAGTACTTC.

This rearrangement joins TRBV2 to TRBJ1-3; possible D gene TRBD1, 6 bases. The CDR3 spans 16 residues. Germline CDR1 and CDR2: SNHLY and FYNNEI. The V end was cut by 6 bases, the J end by 3 bases, with 18 bases between. In DNA form, the CDR3 reads TGTGCCAGCAGACCCCAGTCGGACAGCTATGGAAACACCATATATTTT. It codes for CASRPQSDSYGNTIYF. Combining the CDR3 with reference TRBV2 and TRBJ1-3 gives the whole variable domain EPEVTQTPSHQVTQMGQEVILRCVPISNHLYFYWYRQILGQKVEFLVSFYNNEISEKSEIFDDQFSVERPDGSNFTLKIRSTKLEDSAMYFCASRPQSDSYGNTIYFGEGSWLTVV.

The chain has TRBV5-1 and TRBJ1-4; 7 bases line up with TRBD1. Germline CDR1 is SGHRS and CDR2 is YFSETQ. This CDR3 spans 15 amino acids. The junction had 7 bases not matched to a gene; V was cut back by 3 bases and J by 5 bases. The CDR3 region is CASSWNRGRNEKLFF. In DNA form, the CDR3 reads TGCGCCAGCAGCTGGAACAGGGGAAGAAATGAAAAACTGTTTTTT. Together with reference TRBV5-1 and TRBJ1-4, the CDR3 gives the full variable domain: KAGVTQTPRYLIKTRGQQVTLSCSPISGHRSVSWYQQTPGQGLQFLFEYFSETQRNKGNFPGRFSGRQFSNSRSEMNVSTLELGDSALYLCASSWNRGRNEKLFFGSGTQLSVL.

The J gene is TRBJ2-6, the V gene TRBV30; D is possibly TRBD2 (5 bases). This CDR3 region has 15 residues. Trimming cost V 2 bases and J 1 base, with 9 bases left between them. Germline-derived CDR1 and CDR2 are GTSNPN and SVGIG (reference sequence). The CDR3 is CAWSIGGSGANVLTF. The CDR3 DNA is TGTGCCTGGAGTATTGGCGGGTCTGGGGCCAACGTCCTGACTTTC.